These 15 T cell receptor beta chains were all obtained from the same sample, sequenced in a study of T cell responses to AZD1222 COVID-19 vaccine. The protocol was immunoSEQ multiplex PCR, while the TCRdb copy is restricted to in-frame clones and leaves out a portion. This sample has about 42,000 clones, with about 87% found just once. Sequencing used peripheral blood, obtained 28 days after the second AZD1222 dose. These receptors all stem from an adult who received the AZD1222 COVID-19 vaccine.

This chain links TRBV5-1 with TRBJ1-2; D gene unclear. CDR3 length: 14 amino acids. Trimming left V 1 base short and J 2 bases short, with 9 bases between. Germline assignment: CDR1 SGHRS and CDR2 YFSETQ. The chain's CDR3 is CASSLNTENYGYTF. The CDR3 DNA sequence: TGCGCCAGCAGCTTGAACACAGAGAACTATGGCTACACCTTC.

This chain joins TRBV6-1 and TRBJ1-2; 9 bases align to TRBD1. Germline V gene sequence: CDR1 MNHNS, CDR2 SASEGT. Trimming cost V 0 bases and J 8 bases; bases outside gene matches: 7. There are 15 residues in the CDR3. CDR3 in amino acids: CASSEATTGGWGYTF. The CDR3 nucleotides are TGTGCCAGCAGTGAAGCGACGACAGGGGGTTGGGGCTACACCTTC.

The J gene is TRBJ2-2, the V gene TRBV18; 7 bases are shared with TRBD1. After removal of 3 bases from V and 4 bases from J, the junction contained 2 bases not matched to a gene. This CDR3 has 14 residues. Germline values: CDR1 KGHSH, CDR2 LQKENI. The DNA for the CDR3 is TGTGCCAGCTCACCGGGACAGTCCACCGGGGAGCTGTTTTTT. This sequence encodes CASSPGQSTGELFF.

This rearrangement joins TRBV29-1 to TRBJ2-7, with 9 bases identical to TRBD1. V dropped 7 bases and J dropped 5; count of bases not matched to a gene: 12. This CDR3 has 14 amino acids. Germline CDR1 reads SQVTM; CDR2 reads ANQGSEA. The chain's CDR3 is CSASRTGARDEQYF. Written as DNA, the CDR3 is TGCAGCGCTTCCCGGACAGGGGCCAGGGACGAGCAGTACTTC.

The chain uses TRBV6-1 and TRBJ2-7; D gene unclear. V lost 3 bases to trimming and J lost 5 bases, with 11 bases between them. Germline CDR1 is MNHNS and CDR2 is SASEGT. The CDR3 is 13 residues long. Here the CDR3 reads CASSDIWVHEQYF. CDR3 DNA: TGTGCCAGCAGTGACATATGGGTTCACGAGCAGTACTTC.

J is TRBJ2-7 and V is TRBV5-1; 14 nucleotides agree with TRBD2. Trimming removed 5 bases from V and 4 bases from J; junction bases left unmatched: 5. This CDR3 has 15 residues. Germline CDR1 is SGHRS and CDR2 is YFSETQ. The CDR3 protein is CASRPGTSGSYEQYF. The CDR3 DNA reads TGCGCCAGCAGACCCGGGACTAGCGGGAGTTACGAGCAGTACTTC.

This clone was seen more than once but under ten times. The CDR3 bases are TGTGCCAGCAGCTTGGGTGGGGCCCCCCTCGGCAATCAGCCCCAGCATTTT. Protein sequence: CASSLGGAPLGNQPQHF. This rearrangement joins TRBV21-1 to TRBJ1-5; TRBD1, the table's D call, lacks a check against the DNA. TRBV21-1 is a pseudogene locus. This CDR3 comprises 17 residues.

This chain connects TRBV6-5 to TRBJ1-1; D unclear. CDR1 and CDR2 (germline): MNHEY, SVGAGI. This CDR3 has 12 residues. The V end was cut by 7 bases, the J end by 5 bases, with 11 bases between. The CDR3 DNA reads TGTGCCAGCATAAGTAGGGTTACTGAAGCTTTCTTT. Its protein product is CASISRVTEAFF.

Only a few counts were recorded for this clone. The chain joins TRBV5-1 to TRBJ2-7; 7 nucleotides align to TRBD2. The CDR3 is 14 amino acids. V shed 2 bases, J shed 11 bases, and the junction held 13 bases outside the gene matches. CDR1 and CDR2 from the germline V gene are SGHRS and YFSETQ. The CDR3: CASSFSAGSLLEYF. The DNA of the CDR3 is TGCGCCAGCAGCTTTTCAGCGGGGAGCCTTTTGGAGTACTTC.

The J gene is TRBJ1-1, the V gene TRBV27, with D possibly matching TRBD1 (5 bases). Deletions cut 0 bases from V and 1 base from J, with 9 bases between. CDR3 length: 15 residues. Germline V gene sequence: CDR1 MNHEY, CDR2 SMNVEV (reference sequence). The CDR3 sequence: CASSLSFQGNTEAFF. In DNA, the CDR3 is TGTGCCAGCAGTTTATCGTTTCAGGGGAACACTGAAGCTTTCTTT.

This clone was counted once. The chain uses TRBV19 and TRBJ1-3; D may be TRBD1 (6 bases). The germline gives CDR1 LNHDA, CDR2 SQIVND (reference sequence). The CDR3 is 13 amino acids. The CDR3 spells CAIHLRDTCPIYF. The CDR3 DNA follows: TGTGCAATCCATTTAAGGGACACCTGCCCCATATATTTT.

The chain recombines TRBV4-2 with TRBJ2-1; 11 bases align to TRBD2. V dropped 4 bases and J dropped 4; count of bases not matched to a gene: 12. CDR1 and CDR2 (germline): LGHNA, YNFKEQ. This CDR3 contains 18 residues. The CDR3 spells CASSLSTGASGRYNEQFF. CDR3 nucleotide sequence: TGTGCCAGCAGCCTATCCACGGGGGCTAGCGGGAGGTACAATGAGCAGTTCTTC.

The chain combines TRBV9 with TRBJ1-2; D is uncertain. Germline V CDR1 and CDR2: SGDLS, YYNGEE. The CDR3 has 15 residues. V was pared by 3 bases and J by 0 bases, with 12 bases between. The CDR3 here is CASSASSLANYGYTF. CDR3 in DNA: TGTGCCAGCAGCGCCAGCAGTCTAGCTAACTATGGCTACACCTTC. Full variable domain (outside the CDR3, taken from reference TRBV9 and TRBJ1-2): DSGVTQTPKHLITATGQRVTLRCSPRSGDLSVYWYQQSLDQGLQFLIQYYNGEERAKGNILERFSAQQFPDLHSELNLSSLELGDSALYFCASSASSLANYGYTFGSGTRLTVV.

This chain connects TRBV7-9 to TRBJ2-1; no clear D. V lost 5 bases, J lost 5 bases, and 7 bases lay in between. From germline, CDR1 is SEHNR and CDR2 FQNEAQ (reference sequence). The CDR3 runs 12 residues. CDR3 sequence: CASSPLDNEQFF. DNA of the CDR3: TGTGCCAGCAGCCCCCTCGACAATGAGCAGTTCTTC.

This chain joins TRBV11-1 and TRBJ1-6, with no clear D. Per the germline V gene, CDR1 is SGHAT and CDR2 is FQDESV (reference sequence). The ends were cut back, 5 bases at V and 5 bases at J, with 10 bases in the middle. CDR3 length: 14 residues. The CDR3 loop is CASSRAGNNSPLHF. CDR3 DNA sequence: TGTGCCAGCAGCAGGGCAGGCAATAATTCACCCCTCCACTTT.